Listed here are 9 T cell receptor beta chains from one sample, sequenced in a study of CD8+ T cells in alopecia areata. Investigators isolated RNA and reverse transcribed it into cDNA to act as the sequencing template. Measured with immunoSEQ multiplex PCR; TCRdb has only the in-frame clones, and not every one. The table records roughly 120,000 clones, roughly 60% of them present only once. Treatment: oral pan-JAK inhibitor, 5-10 mg twice daily. Source: CD8+ T cells sorted from blood, taken at week 4, from a patient treated with tofacitinib. These receptors all stem from a human donor with alopecia areata.

The V call is TRBV2, the J call TRBJ1-2, with D unclear. Germline lookup yields CDR1 SNHLY and CDR2 FYNNEI. The V end lost 4 bases, the J end lost 7 bases, and 4 bases lay between the germline ends. CDR3 length equals 10 residues. CDR3 coding DNA: TGTGCCAGCAGTGTTGGTGGCTACACCTTC. Translating it yields CASSVGGYTF.

The chain carries TRBV9 and TRBJ2-5; D possibly corresponds to TRBD2 (6 bases). There are 16 residues in the CDR3. The ends were cut back, 3 bases at V and 2 bases at J, with 17 bases in the middle. Looked up from germline, CDR1 is SGDLS and CDR2 is YYNGEE. CDR3: CASSAPRVRGQETQYF. In nucleotides, the CDR3 is TGTGCCAGCAGCGCCCCCCGGGTGCGGGGACAAGAGACCCAGTACTTC.

The count of this clone is one. The chain has TRBV13 and TRBJ2-7; D unclear. Germline CDR1 and CDR2: PRHDT and FYEKMQ (reference sequence). The CDR3 extends over 13 amino acids. Trimming removed 2 bases at V and 2 bases at J, with 7 bases between. For the CDR3, the DNA is TGTGCCAGCAGCTTATGGGGAACCTACGAGCAGTACTTC. Translating gives CASSLWGTYEQYF.

The J gene is TRBJ2-1, the V gene TRBV4-3; TRBD2 aligns across 9 bases. The CDR3 contains 16 residues. With V trimmed by 4 bases and J by 5 bases, 9 bases remained unmatched. CDR1 is LGHNA, CDR2 YSLEER, per germline. This CDR3 reads CASSRPGLAQHNEQFF. The DNA of the CDR3 is TGCGCCAGCAGCCGCCCGGGACTAGCTCAGCACAATGAGCAGTTCTTC.

The chain employs TRBV27 and TRBJ1-5; D ambiguous. Germline CDR1 and CDR2: MNHEY and SMNVEV (reference sequence). There are 15 residues in the CDR3. V dropped 1 base and J dropped 1 base, with 8 bases sitting between them. The CDR3 loop reads CASSLWERSNQPQHF. The CDR3 region has the DNA TGTGCCAGCAGTTTATGGGAACGGAGCAATCAGCCCCAGCATTTT.

This sequence joins TRBV4-2 and TRBJ1-5; D uncertain. The CDR3 has 18 amino acids. V lost 4 bases and J 6 bases, leaving 25 bases between the germline ends. Germline CDR1 and CDR2: LGHNA and YNFKEQ. CDR3 loop: CASSLILAGPREGQPQHF. CDR3 DNA sequence: TGTGCCAGCAGCCTCATACTCGCCGGGCCACGGGAGGGTCAGCCCCAGCATTTT.

The table lists this clone with a count of one. The chain has TRBV30 and TRBJ1-1; D gene uncertain. Trimming cost V 2 bases and J 1 base, with 11 bases left between them. The CDR3 totals 14 residues. Germline V CDR1 and CDR2: GTSNPN, SVGIG (reference sequence). DNA of the CDR3: TGTGCCTGGAGTTCCGCCCCCCGGAACACTGAAGCTTTCTTT. This sequence encodes CAWSSAPRNTEAFF.

The rearrangement links TRBV6-6 to TRBJ1-2, with a weak D call TRBD1 (6 bases). Looked up from germline, CDR1 is MNHNY and CDR2 is SVGAGI (reference sequence). CDR3 length: 13 amino acids. The germline V and J ends were trimmed by 2 bases and 10 bases, with 14 bases remaining between them. For the CDR3, the DNA is TGTGCCAGCAGTTACGAACAGGGCGATGACTACACCTTC. This codes for CASSYEQGDDYTF.

V usage is TRBV13 and J usage is TRBJ1-4; D uncertain. V was pared by 5 bases and J by 3 bases, with 10 bases between. In germline, CDR1 is PRHDT, CDR2 FYEKMQ (reference sequence). The CDR3 has 14 residues. CDR3 sequence: CASSIGPPNEKLFF. Here the CDR3 DNA reads TGTGCCAGCAGCATCGGACCGCCTAATGAAAAACTGTTTTTT.